What follows describes a single T cell receptor (beta chain). This clone was detected once. What antigen it recognizes has not been identified. Base qualities are not at hand, and no much larger clone is one base apart. The data were obtained in a study of blood T cell repertoires in COVID-19 (dated by TCRdb to the early 2020s). In terms of the full investigation: The collaborator samples originated in the United States, Italy and Spain and spanned the acute and convalescent phases of COVID-19. The repertoires were made available in a free public database intended to serve as a resource for research on the immune response to SARS-CoV-2. Subjects who had been exposed to COVID-19, were actively infected with it, or had recovered from it provided the deeply sampled blood TCRbeta repertoires that made up the dataset. Samples came from the ongoing ImmuneRACE study (first 160 participants) plus 1,254 subjects from 6 global collaborators. The prospective study material was composed of cDNA or gDNA derived from T cells, B-cell-depleted T cells, or PBMCs. Where HLA class I and class II types were available, the types were taken from metadata supplied by the sample provider, not from assay-based typing. The sample metadata nearly always contained a de-identified subject ID, COVID-19 status, age in years and sex. On the study overall, not on this receptor specifically: The quantity of clinical and demographic metadata differed by source and by participant and was supplied without curation.

The immunoSEQ Assay, a bias-controlled multiplex PCR, was used to amplify TCRbeta CDR3 regions from genomic DNA. Concerning the study's data processing: Nucleated cell counts per sample were estimated from amplification of reference gene primers within the assay. To quantify the absolute abundance of each unique TCRbeta CDR3 rearrangement, sequence reads were collapsed and filtered. Productive Simpson clonality was computed per sample as the square root of Simpson's diversity index over productive rearrangements. TCRdb's version of the immuneACCESS table is confined to in-frame rearrangements and falls short of the full clone set. An unresolved V gene accounts for under half of the shortfall where checked; the remainder is of unknown origin. Clonal size and the V and J genes are those of that table, whereas D and trimming came from the DNA. This sample gives 20,000 to 25,000 clones in total; roughly nine tenths of them show up just once. Of the sample, 4% to 5% is held by the ten largest clones.

Each collaborating institution followed its own protocols to collect whole blood in K2EDTA tubes. For TCRbeta analysis, collaborators shipped samples in one of three forms: frozen whole blood, isolated PBMCs, or DNA extracted from either of those sample types. Based on the germline V gene, the CDR1 and CDR2 sequences are KGHSH and LQKENI. V loses 2 bases of germline sequence and J loses 6 bases, and the interval between the two ends is 22 bases. The CDR3 numbers 17 residues from cysteine through phenylalanine. This entry keeps only the CDR3 DNA: 51 bases, framed from base 1. Input material: peripheral blood. The origin of this receptor is a human donor in a cohort sampled during active COVID-19. Here the chain combines TRBV18 and TRBJ1-1; 5 matching bases give a weak D call of TRBD1. The sequenced DNA is TGTGCCAGCTCACCAGGCGCAGGGAAATTAGGTCGAGCTGAAGCTTTCTTT. Its translation is CASSPGAGKLGRAEAFF.